Below, 32 T cell receptor beta chains from the same sample are listed, as sequenced in a study of blood T cell repertoires in COVID-19. The method was immunoSEQ multiplex PCR; TCRdb's version includes in-frame clones alone and lacks a portion of them. The table shows hundreds of thousands of clones, with about 86% occurring only once. Sequencing was performed on PBMCs or T cells enriched from blood (not recorded which). All receptors derive from a man aged 25-40 years with acute COVID-19.

V is TRBV6-5 and J is TRBJ1-5; 8 bases are shared with TRBD1. This CDR3 region has 14 residues. Germline CDR1 and CDR2: MNHEY and SVGAGI. J was trimmed by 6 bases and V by 2 bases; bases with no gene match: 3. Here the CDR3 DNA reads TGTGCCAGCAGTTACGACAGGGGAGGTCAGCCCCAGCATTTT. Its translation is CASSYDRGGQPQHF.

The chain carries TRBV11-2 and TRBJ2-1; possible D gene TRBD1, 5 bases. CDR1 and CDR2 (germline): SGHAT, FQNNGV. Trimming pared 2 bases from V and 5 bases from J, leaving 13 bases between. The CDR3 spans 15 residues. This CDR3 reads CASSLTQVDNNEQFF. DNA of the CDR3: TGTGCCAGCAGCTTAACACAGGTTGATAACAATGAGCAGTTCTTC.

The chain employs TRBV19 and TRBJ1-5, with D possibly matching TRBD1 (5 bases). V was clipped by 5 bases and J by 6 bases, with 17 bases between them. Germline values: CDR1 LNHDA, CDR2 SQIVND (reference sequence). CDR3 size: 15 residues. The CDR3 here is CASSQGEGPTQPQHF. CDR3 nucleotide sequence: TGTGCCAGTAGTCAAGGGGAAGGGCCCACTCAGCCCCAGCATTTT. Full variable domain (remainder filled in from reference TRBV19 and TRBJ1-5): DGGITQSPKYLFRKEGQNVTLSCEQNLNHDAMYWYRQDPGQGLRLIYYSQIVNDFQKGDIAEGYSVSREKKESFPLTVTSAQKNPTAFYLCASSQGEGPTQPQHFGDGTRLSIL.

The chain is built from TRBV27 and TRBJ1-4, with TRBD1 matching over 7 bases. After removal of 2 bases from V and 7 bases from J, the junction contained 4 bases not matched to a gene. CDR1 MNHEY and CDR2 SMNVEV come from the germline V gene (reference sequence). This CDR3 has 14 residues. For the CDR3, the DNA is TGTGCCAGCAGTTTAGGGCAGGGGGGTGAAAAACTGTTTTTT. Protein: CASSLGQGGEKLFF.

This rearrangement joins TRBV19 to TRBJ2-2; D gene ambiguous. The germline V and J ends were trimmed by 7 bases and 6 bases, with 12 bases remaining between them. The CDR3 totals 13 residues. Germline CDR1 is LNHDA and CDR2 is SQIVND (reference sequence). CDR3 sequence: CASTPPGSGELFF. The CDR3 DNA reads TGTGCCAGTACCCCCCCCGGGTCCGGGGAGCTGTTTTTT. Looking up the rest from reference TRBV19 and TRBJ2-2 gives the full variable domain: DGGITQSPKYLFRKEGQNVTLSCEQNLNHDAMYWYRQDPGQGLRLIYYSQIVNDFQKGDIAEGYSVSREKKESFPLTVTSAQKNPTAFYLCASTPPGSGELFFGEGSRLTVL.

The genes are TRBV11-3 and TRBJ2-2; D is unclear. Germline V gene data show CDR1 as SGHNT and CDR2 as YENEEA. This CDR3 contains 13 residues. Trimming took 6 bases from V and 3 from J, leaving 8 bases between them. The CDR3 here is CASSGADTGELFF. CDR3 nucleotide sequence: TGTGCCAGCAGTGGCGCGGACACCGGGGAGCTGTTTTTT. Drawing the rest from reference TRBV11-3 and TRBJ2-2, the complete variable domain is EAGVVQSPRYKIIEKKQPVAFWCNPISGHNTLYWYLQNLGQGPELLIRYENEEAVDDSQLPKDRFSAERLKGVDSTLKIQPAELGDSAVYLCASSGADTGELFFGEGSRLTVL.

Comment on this clone: Other DNA sequences of this sample code for an identical CDR3. The rearrangement joins TRBV9 to TRBJ1-1; D is ambiguous. CDR1 and CDR2 (germline): SGDLS, YYNGEE. With 1 base removed from V and 4 bases from J, the gap between germline ends came to 14 bases. This CDR3 is built from 15 residues. CDR3 region: CASSVYPAGRTEAFF. In DNA form, the CDR3 reads TGTGCCAGCAGCGTATACCCCGCCGGTCGCACTGAAGCTTTCTTT. Full variable domain (missing parts from reference TRBV9 and TRBJ1-1): DSGVTQTPKHLITATGQRVTLRCSPRSGDLSVYWYQQSLDQGLQFLIQYYNGEERAKGNILERFSAQQFPDLHSELNLSSLELGDSALYFCASSVYPAGRTEAFFGQGTRLTVV.

This chain uses TRBV5-6 with TRBJ1-2; a weak D match, TRBD1 (5 bases). Germline CDR1 and CDR2: SGHDT and YYEEEE. There are 11 residues in the CDR3. Trimming removed 0 bases at V and 8 bases at J, with 5 bases between. The chain's CDR3 is CASSLEGGYTF. In DNA, the CDR3 is TGTGCCAGCAGCTTGGAGGGGGGCTACACCTTC. The full variable domain, in which reference TRBV5-6 and TRBJ1-2 provide the parts outside the CDR3, is DAGVTQSPTHLIKTRGQQVTLRCSPKSGHDTVSWYQQALGQGPQFIFQYYEEEERQRGNFPDRFSGHQFPNYSSELNVNALLLGDSALYLCASSLEGGYTFGSGTRLTVV.

This chain uses TRBV29-1 with TRBJ2-1; possibly TRBD1 for D (5 bases). The germline V gene has CDR1 SQVTM and CDR2 ANQGSEA. The CDR3 sequence is 11 residues long. CDR3 nucleotides: TGCAGTCACCCCTTGGGGCTAGATCAGTTCTTC. Translating it yields CSHPLGLDQFF.

V and J are TRBV18 and TRBJ2-1; no clear D gene. Germline CDR1 reads KGHSH; CDR2 reads LQKENI. V lost 4 bases and J 5 bases, leaving 3 bases between the germline ends. The CDR3 is 11 amino acids. This CDR3 reads CASSLNNEQFF. The DNA for the CDR3 is TGTGCCAGCTCACTAAACAATGAGCAGTTCTTC.

This clone appeared a few times. This chain links TRBV2 with TRBJ1-5, with D perhaps matching TRBD1 (5 bases). There are 11 residues in the CDR3. Germline V CDR1 and CDR2: SNHLY, FYNNEI. Trimming removed 8 bases at V and 6 bases at J, with 8 bases between. CDR3 loop: CASGGTQPQHF. The CDR3 DNA follows: TGTGCCAGCGGAGGGACTCAGCCCCAGCATTTT.

The chain recombines TRBV4-2 with TRBJ1-4; the D is unclear. Trimming removed 2 bases at V and 4 bases at J, with 8 bases between. The CDR3 covers 14 residues. Germline V gene sequence: CDR1 LGHNA, CDR2 YNFKEQ. The CDR3 loop is CASSQTRGNEKLFF. The CDR3 DNA reads TGTGCCAGCAGCCAAACCAGAGGTAATGAAAAACTGTTTTTT.

Comment on this clone: Other nucleotide sequences in the sample specify the same CDR3. The chain joins TRBV19 to TRBJ2-1, with D perhaps matching TRBD1 (6 bases). Trimming left V 6 bases short and J 0 bases short, with 12 bases between. The CDR3 covers 15 residues. Germline loops: CDR1 LNHDA, CDR2 SQIVND (reference sequence). CDR3 in DNA: TGTGCCAGTAGCCCCGACAGGAGCTCCTACAATGAGCAGTTCTTC. Translating it yields CASSPDRSSYNEQFF. Filled out from reference TRBV19 and TRBJ2-1, the complete variable domain reads DGGITQSPKYLFRKEGQNVTLSCEQNLNHDAMYWYRQDPGQGLRLIYYSQIVNDFQKGDIAEGYSVSREKKESFPLTVTSAQKNPTAFYLCASSPDRSSYNEQFFGPGTRLTVL.

This rearrangement joins TRBV2 to TRBJ2-1, with D perhaps matching TRBD1 (5 bases). V shed 11 bases and J shed 1 base, with 15 bases lying between them. CDR3 length: 14 residues. Germline V gene data show CDR1 as SNHLY and CDR2 as FYNNEI. CDR3 sequence reads: CAHQVPGSYNEQFF. The CDR3 nucleotides read TGTGCCCATCAAGTTCCAGGGTCCTACAATGAGCAGTTCTTC.

This rearrangement joins TRBV28 to TRBJ1-2, with D tentatively TRBD1 (5 bases). CDR3 length: 15 amino acids. The germline CDR1 and CDR2 sequences are MDHEN and SYDVKM. Trimming removed 5 bases from V and 0 bases from J, with 13 bases in between. CDR3 DNA sequence: TGTGCCAGCAGTCTCCTGGGGCAGTCTAACTATGGCTACACCTTC. It codes for CASSLLGQSNYGYTF.

The V call is TRBV30, the J call TRBJ2-3, with 7 bases that match TRBD1. The CDR3 runs to 13 residues. The J segment lost 1 base and the V segment lost 3 bases, leaving 1 base of the junction unmatched. The germline CDR1 and CDR2 sequences are GTSNPN and SVGIG (reference sequence). DNA of the CDR3: TGTGCCTGGAGCCAGGGGGGCACAGATACGCAGTATTTT. Encoded protein: CAWSQGGTDTQYF.

This clone was observed a single time. In nucleotides, the CDR3 is TGTGCCAGCAGCTTGAGGAGACTACGCGGGGAGACCCAGTACTTC. Translated, it gives CASSLRRLRGETQYF. The genes are TRBV7-2 and TRBJ2-5; D is possibly TRBD2 (5 bases). V lost 3 bases and J 5 bases, leaving 16 bases between the germline ends. CDR1 SGHTA and CDR2 FQGNSA come from the germline V gene. This CDR3 has 15 residues.

The count of this clone is one. The genes are TRBV6-5 and TRBJ2-1; TRBD2 is a possible D gene (6 bases). CDR3 size: 15 residues. Germline CDR1 MNHEY, CDR2 SVGAGI. Between the trimmed V and J ends, which lost 3 bases and 7 bases, there was a span of 16 bases. For the CDR3, the DNA is TGTGCCAGCAGTTATTCGACTAGAGGCCAAAATGAGCAGTTCTTC. It yields the protein CASSYSTRGQNEQFF.

V and J are TRBV9 and TRBJ2-5; 9 positions agree with TRBD1. Germline assignment: CDR1 SGDLS and CDR2 YYNGEE. The CDR3 extends over 17 amino acids. V shed 0 bases, J shed 2 bases, and the junction held 8 bases outside the gene matches. The CDR3 sequence is CASSVGNRGRVQETQYF. CDR3 DNA sequence: TGTGCCAGCAGCGTAGGGAACAGGGGGCGCGTTCAAGAGACCCAGTACTTC.

V gene TRBV9 combines with J gene TRBJ2-2; possible D gene TRBD1, 7 bases. CDR1 SGDLS and CDR2 YYNGEE come from the germline V gene. This CDR3 spans 13 amino acids. V shed 7 bases and J shed 3 bases, with 10 bases lying between them. This CDR3 is CASQGGHTGELFF. DNA for the CDR3: TGTGCCAGCCAGGGGGGCCACACCGGGGAGCTGTTTTTT.

This chain uses TRBV7-9 with TRBJ2-1; D is uncertain. The ends were cut back, 5 bases at V and 4 bases at J, with 15 bases in the middle. The V gene's germline CDR1 is SEHNR and CDR2 FQNEAQ (reference sequence). The CDR3 loop spans 15 amino acids. The CDR3 DNA is TGTGCCAGCAGCCTAGGGTGGGCAGCATACAATGAGCAGTTCTTC. Residues: CASSLGWAAYNEQFF. The full variable domain, in which reference TRBV7-9 and TRBJ2-1 provide the parts outside the CDR3, is DTGVSQNPRHKITKRGQNVTFRCDPISEHNRLYWYRQTLGQGPEFLTYFQNEAQLEKSRLLSDRFSAERPKGSFSTLEIQRTEQGDSAMYLCASSLGWAAYNEQFFGPGTRLTVL.

This sequence joins TRBV7-9 and TRBJ1-1; no clear D gene. V gave up 1 base and J gave up 12 bases, with 12 bases separating them. Germline CDR1 reads SEHNR; CDR2 reads FQNEAQ (reference sequence). The CDR3 extends over 12 amino acids. The CDR3 DNA reads as TGTGCCAGCAGCTTAGGAGTAACGGTCTCTTTCTTT. Translated: CASSLGVTVSFF.

The V and J genes are TRBV5-1 and TRBJ1-2; D remains ambiguous. The CDR3 runs to 14 residues. V shed 6 bases and J shed 3 bases, with 15 bases lying between them. Germline CDR1 SGHRS, CDR2 YFSETQ. The CDR3 coding sequence is TGCGCCAGCACGCAGAGGGCGGAGGACTATGGCTACACCTTC. The encoded protein is CASTQRAEDYGYTF.

The chain uses TRBV19 and TRBJ2-2, with D possibly being TRBD1 (5 bases). Germline V lookup: CDR1 LNHDA, CDR2 SQIVND (reference sequence). The CDR3 consists of 15 residues. The V and J ends lost 1 base and 4 bases respectively, with 10 bases between them. In DNA form, the CDR3 reads TGTGCCAGTAGTATAGCAAGGGGCCCCACCGGGGAGCTGTTTTTT. Encoded protein: CASSIARGPTGELFF.

The chain combines TRBV9 with TRBJ1-2; 9 nucleotides align to TRBD1. V lost 1 base, J lost 6 bases, and 16 bases stayed unmatched. The germline gives CDR1 SGDLS, CDR2 YYNGEE. The CDR3 totals 18 residues. CDR3 nucleotide sequence: TGTGCCAGCAGCGTATTCTCGCAACCGGGACAGGGTGGGAATGGCTACACCTTC. It yields the protein CASSVFSQPGQGGNGYTF.

The chain uses TRBV7-9 and TRBJ1-4; perhaps TRBD1 as D (6 bases). Germline CDR1 is SEHNR and CDR2 is FQNEAQ (reference sequence). The CDR3 spans 16 residues. V lost 7 bases to trimming and J lost 7 bases, with 22 bases between them. The CDR3 sequence is CASNNPGQPLGEKLFF. DNA for the CDR3: TGTGCCAGCAACAACCCCGGACAGCCCCTAGGTGAAAAACTGTTTTTT. Drawing the rest from reference TRBV7-9 and TRBJ1-4, the complete variable domain is DTGVSQNPRHKITKRGQNVTFRCDPISEHNRLYWYRQTLGQGPEFLTYFQNEAQLEKSRLLSDRFSAERPKGSFSTLEIQRTEQGDSAMYLCASNNPGQPLGEKLFFGSGTQLSVL.

In DNA form, the CDR3 reads TGTGCCACCAGTGACCCAAACGGGGTATCCACTGAAGCTTTCTTT. Translated, it gives CATSDPNGVSTEAFF. The chain couples TRBV24-1 to TRBJ1-1; D is unresolved. V lost 4 bases and J lost 4, with 15 bases in between. CDR1 and CDR2 from the germline V gene are KGHDR and SFDVKD. The CDR3 has 15 amino acids.

This chain connects TRBV3-1 (or the pseudogene TRBV3-2) to TRBJ1-2; no definite D call. Trimming pared 5 bases from V and 7 bases from J, leaving 8 bases between. CDR1 LGHDT and CDR2 YNNKEL come from the germline V gene (reference sequence). The CDR3 is made up of 11 amino acids. CDR3 in amino acids: CASSDTRGYTF. In nucleotides, the CDR3 is TGTGCCAGCAGCGACACGCGTGGCTACACCTTC.

V and J are TRBV19 and TRBJ1-4; D uncertain. Deletions cut 5 bases from V and 8 bases from J, with 15 bases between. Germline assignment: CDR1 LNHDA and CDR2 SQIVND (reference sequence). The CDR3 spans 14 residues. As DNA, the CDR3 is TGTGCCAGTAGTGGCCTAGTTAGAAACGAAAAACTGTTTTTT. Its protein product is CASSGLVRNEKLFF.

V gene TRBV7-2 combines with J gene TRBJ1-1; 7 bases agree with TRBD1. This CDR3 region has 15 residues. The V and J ends lost 1 base and 3 bases, in that order; junction bases with no gene match: 5. Per the germline V gene, CDR1 is SGHTA and CDR2 is FQGNSA. The CDR3 loop is CASSLEYTGDTEAFF. CDR3 nucleotides: TGTGCCAGCAGCTTAGAATATACAGGGGACACTGAAGCTTTCTTT. The full variable domain, rest sourced from reference TRBV7-2 and TRBJ1-1, is GAGVSQSPSNKVTEKGKDVELRCDPISGHTALYWYRQSLGQGLEFLIYFQGNSAPDKSGLPSDRFSAERTGGSVSTLTIQRTQQEDSAVYLCASSLEYTGDTEAFFGQGTRLTVV.

V is TRBV9 and J is TRBJ2-2; 8 positions match TRBD1. The germline gives CDR1 SGDLS, CDR2 YYNGEE. J gave up 3 bases and V 3 bases, and 7 bases lay outside the gene matches. The CDR3 covers 16 residues. The CDR3 nucleotides are TGTGCCAGCAGCGCCCGGACAGGGTGGGACACCGGGGAGCTGTTTTTT. It specifies CASSARTGWDTGELFF.

The sample holds a few counts of this clone. V gene TRBV14 combines with J gene TRBJ1-4; the D is unclear. The germline V gene encodes CDR1 SGHDN and CDR2 FVKESK. The CDR3 runs 14 residues. V lost 3 bases to trimming and J lost 8 bases, with 13 bases between them. The CDR3 loop is CASSHMVDREKLFF. The CDR3 DNA sequence: TGTGCCAGCAGCCACATGGTAGATCGAGAAAAACTGTTTTTT.